This T cell receptor beta chain was identified in a study of blood T cell repertoires in COVID-19. Assay used: immunoSEQ multiplex PCR; TCRdb lists only in-frame clones, some missing. The sample carries about 250,000 clones, over 75% recorded once. CDR1 and CDR2 (germline): MDHEN, SYDVKM. V was clipped by 4 bases and J by 7 bases; unmatched bases: 2. This CDR3 comprises 14 residues. This sequence joins TRBV28 and TRBJ1-6, with 9 nucleotides matching TRBD1. This TCR was sampled from a man between 18 and 35 years old who had recovered from COVID-19. Sequenced material: PBMCs or T cells enriched from blood (not recorded which). The CDR3 bases are TGTGCCAGCAGTTCGGACAGGGGCAATTCACCCCTCCACTTT. Translation gives CASSSDRGNSPLHF.